Sequencing of this TCR beta chain was carried out in a study of blood T cell repertoires in COVID-19. Across the whole study: Sample material is recorded as cDNA or gDNA derived from T cells, B-cell-depleted T cells, or PBMCs.

Germline V CDR1 and CDR2: SGHDT, YYEEEE. J gave up 7 bases and V 1 base, and 3 bases lay outside the gene matches. The CDR3 has 13 residues. Participants were aged roughly 18 to 90 years from around 26 US areas. Recovery among Cohort 3 donors was established by two negative PCRs, clearance, or symptom resolution. Produced via immunoSEQ multiplex PCR; TCRdb's table is partial and in-frame only. The sample consists of about 400,000 clones, about 90% of them appearing once. Sequenced input: PBMCs or T cells enriched from blood (not recorded which). This receptor was obtained from a woman younger than 45 who had recovered from COVID-19. The chain has TRBV5-6 and TRBJ2-7, with 9 bases fitting TRBD2. CDR3 amino acids: CASSLWLAGEQYF. The CDR3 DNA reads as TGTGCCAGCAGCTTGTGGCTAGCGGGGGAGCAGTACTTC.